This T cell receptor beta chain was sequenced during a study of T cells in Graves' hyperthyroidism and ophthalmopathy. As for the study in general: Peripheral blood collection took place at initial diagnosis, before any treatment.

This clonotype was seen many times. Its target is unknown. The CDR3 covers 15 residues. The germline CDR1 and CDR2 sequences are MGHDK and SYGVNS. The germline V and J ends were trimmed by 6 bases and 6 bases, with 17 bases remaining between them. The source material, RNA transcripts, was used to amplify TCR beta CDR3 regions. The TCR CDR3 was amplified in a first-round RT-PCR using the HTBI primer set. Using its own MiXCR run on the multiplex PCR reads, TCRdb lists one record per CDR3 protein. The sample holds roughly 260,000 distinct CDR3 sequences, less than 15% seen once. Hyperthyroidism in the patients, aged 18 to 65, was newly diagnosed and under 2 months in duration. General study results and limits: In blood, most of the thyroid clonotypes expanded above 0.001 were also present.

The sequencing input was blood. The receptor's source is a woman in her thirties or forties with Graves' hyperthyroidism that later progressed to Graves' ophthalmopathy. The rearrangement uses TRBV25-1 and TRBJ2-2; no clear D gene. CDR3 sequence (DNA): TGTGCCAGCAGGGGAATCAGCGAAAGGTCCGGGGAGCTGTTTTTT. Its protein is CASRGISERSGELFF.